This T cell receptor (beta chain) was identified during a study of blood T cell repertoires in COVID-19. Study information: There were acute and convalescent COVID-19 samples, and they came from the United States, Italy and Spain. Sources were T cells, B-cell-depleted T cells, or PBMCs; the material itself was cDNA or gDNA.

Produced via immunoSEQ multiplex PCR; TCRdb's table is partial and in-frame only. In the table there are over 40,000 clones, roughly 88% of which are singletons. CDR3 size: 14 residues. Trimming took 5 bases from V and 6 from J, leaving 11 bases between them. CDR1 is SGHVS and CDR2 is FQNEAQ in the germline V gene. The receptor was isolated from a human donor in a cohort sampled during active COVID-19. The rearrangement joins TRBV7-8 to TRBJ1-6, with D tentatively TRBD1 (5 bases). The sequenced material came from peripheral blood. The CDR3 sequence is CASSLGGANSPLHF. The CDR3 DNA is TGTGCCAGCAGCCTCGGTGGGGCTAATTCACCCCTCCACTTT.